The rows below give T cell receptor beta chains drawn from one sample of a study of OX40 agonist ivuxolimab in advanced cancers. The repertoire was sequenced with immunoSEQ multiplex PCR; TCRdb's copy has only in-frame clones and lacks some. The data contain approximately 66,000 clones, 80% to 90% of them singletons. The sample consisted of CD4+ or CD8+ T cells sorted from blood, taken in a trial of the OX40 agonist ivuxolimab. These receptors all stem from an adult with an advanced solid tumor such as melanoma, head and neck, liver or kidney cancer. Both conserved end residues are trimmed from each CDR3. Size values are once, few and many counts, or a class for expanded clones, and some rows have none.

CDR3aa: ASSQVNMNTEAF
j_gene: TRBJ1-1
v_gene: TRBV14
abundance: -

CDR3aa: ASSLDTQNTEAF
j_gene: TRBJ1-1
v_gene: TRBV11-3
abundance: -

CDR3aa: ASSFGSTLKIGTQY
j_gene: TRBJ2-3
v_gene: TRBV7-7
abundance: -

CDR3aa: ASSIQGDGEAF
j_gene: TRBJ1-1
v_gene: TRBV19
abundance: -

CDR3aa: ASSHGRINTEAF
j_gene: TRBJ1-1
v_gene: TRBV7-9
abundance: -

CDR3aa: ASSSLTGMNTEAF
j_gene: TRBJ1-1
v_gene: TRBV27
abundance: -

CDR3aa: ASSFEGDNATGYGYT
j_gene: TRBJ1-2
v_gene: TRBV12-1
abundance: -

CDR3aa: ASSPQGINTEAF
j_gene: TRBJ1-1
v_gene: TRBV6-5
abundance: -

CDR3aa: ASPAGGRADNEQF
j_gene: TRBJ2-1
v_gene: TRBV28
abundance: -

CDR3aa: ASSEEVGQGFNEQF
j_gene: TRBJ2-1
v_gene: TRBV6-1
abundance: once

CDR3aa: ASSPGTSGSPRNEQF
j_gene: TRBJ2-1
v_gene: TRBV18
abundance: once

CDR3aa: ASSSTSYNEQF
j_gene: TRBJ2-1
v_gene: TRBV7-9
abundance: -

CDR3aa: ASSVETSGLVFNEQF
j_gene: TRBJ2-1
v_gene: TRBV25-1
abundance: -

CDR3aa: ASSLLRGYQH
j_gene: TRBJ1-5
v_gene: TRBV7-2
abundance: few

CDR3aa: ASTSRGDGRNGYT
j_gene: TRBJ1-2
v_gene: TRBV9
abundance: -

CDR3aa: ASSLGVYSSYEQY
j_gene: TRBJ2-7
v_gene: TRBV7-9
abundance: -

CDR3aa: ASSPPFWRNEKLF
j_gene: TRBJ1-4
v_gene: TRBV28
abundance: -

CDR3aa: ASSETSGAYEQY
j_gene: TRBJ2-7
v_gene: TRBV2
abundance: -

CDR3aa: ASSLDAGGPADTQY
j_gene: TRBJ2-3
v_gene: TRBV5-1
abundance: -

CDR3aa: ASSQENDPNQPQH
j_gene: TRBJ1-5
v_gene: TRBV4-1
abundance: few

CDR3aa: ASIHRGRTNEKLF
j_gene: TRBJ1-4
v_gene: TRBV6-5
abundance: -

CDR3aa: ASSIGGRAADEQY
j_gene: TRBJ2-7
v_gene: TRBV19
abundance: -

CDR3aa: ASSLEGLGRAEEQF
j_gene: TRBJ2-1
v_gene: TRBV11-1
abundance: -

CDR3aa: ASSLGLAGAPSSYNEQF
j_gene: TRBJ2-1
v_gene: TRBV7-3
abundance: -

CDR3aa: ASRGLADHYEQY
j_gene: TRBJ2-7
v_gene: TRBV21-1
abundance: once

CDR3aa: ASSAPTGLAGSTDTQY
j_gene: TRBJ2-3
v_gene: TRBV9
abundance: -

CDR3aa: ASSQWTGTDTQY
j_gene: TRBJ2-3
v_gene: TRBV4-3
abundance: -

CDR3aa: ASSLAADLAYGYT
j_gene: TRBJ1-2
v_gene: TRBV5-5
abundance: -

CDR3aa: ASRLTGVGGLEAF
j_gene: TRBJ1-1
v_gene: TRBV5-1
abundance: once

CDR3aa: ASSPGTSGRYEQY
j_gene: TRBJ2-7
v_gene: TRBV19
abundance: -

CDR3aa: ASSLEWGGTYNEQF
j_gene: TRBJ2-1
v_gene: TRBV7-6
abundance: -

CDR3aa: ASSIVSAYGYT
j_gene: TRBJ1-2
v_gene: TRBV19
abundance: once

CDR3aa: ASSLAIGRSSYEQY
j_gene: TRBJ2-7
v_gene: TRBV7-9
abundance: -

CDR3aa: ASSDRAANRGSEAF
j_gene: TRBJ1-1
v_gene: TRBV7-2
abundance: -

CDR3aa: ASSFGSGGQETQY
j_gene: TRBJ2-5
v_gene: TRBV5-1
abundance: -

CDR3aa: AWIPGGNGYT
j_gene: TRBJ1-2
v_gene: TRBV30
abundance: once

CDR3aa: AISESFAGGSYNEQF
j_gene: TRBJ2-1
v_gene: TRBV10-3
abundance: -

CDR3aa: ASSLEGGYSYEQY
j_gene: TRBJ2-7
v_gene: TRBV27
abundance: -

CDR3aa: AWSVEQGYEQY
j_gene: TRBJ2-7
v_gene: TRBV30
abundance: -

CDR3aa: ASRVDRENTGELF
j_gene: TRBJ2-2
v_gene: TRBV9
abundance: -

CDR3aa: ASSSGTSGSTDTQY
j_gene: TRBJ2-3
v_gene: TRBV7-7
abundance: -

CDR3aa: ASSIAVLAGGPGEQY
j_gene: TRBJ2-7
v_gene: TRBV19
abundance: -

CDR3aa: ASSQEMQFFSGELF
j_gene: TRBJ2-2
v_gene: TRBV4-2
abundance: -

CDR3aa: ASSLTDTQY
j_gene: TRBJ2-3
v_gene: TRBV5-6
abundance: -

CDR3aa: ASSYGLGANQPQH
j_gene: TRBJ1-5
v_gene: TRBV6-6
abundance: -

CDR3aa: SAEVGDAYEQY
j_gene: TRBJ2-7
v_gene: TRBV29-1
abundance: once

CDR3aa: ASSFNGRSDEQF
j_gene: TRBJ2-1
v_gene: TRBV7-3
abundance: -

CDR3aa: ASSSDYEQY
j_gene: TRBJ2-7
v_gene: TRBV5-6
abundance: once

CDR3aa: ASRNLRQGADYGYT
j_gene: TRBJ1-2
v_gene: TRBV5-8
abundance: -

CDR3aa: ASSPGLAGGKTYEQY
j_gene: TRBJ2-7
v_gene: TRBV19
abundance: -

CDR3aa: ASSLLREHEKLF
j_gene: TRBJ1-4
v_gene: TRBV7-9
abundance: -

CDR3aa: ASSVDREETQY
j_gene: TRBJ2-5
v_gene: TRBV9
abundance: -

CDR3aa: ASSLLSTEAF
j_gene: TRBJ1-1
v_gene: TRBV13
abundance: -

CDR3aa: ASSQAGTEKNTGELF
j_gene: TRBJ2-2
v_gene: TRBV4-2
abundance: -

CDR3aa: ASSHMNGQDYEQY
j_gene: TRBJ2-7
v_gene: TRBV4-3
abundance: -

CDR3aa: ASSDRGLGTEAF
j_gene: TRBJ1-1
v_gene: TRBV19
abundance: -

CDR3aa: ASSLVNSGNTIY
j_gene: TRBJ1-3
v_gene: TRBV7-9
abundance: -

CDR3aa: ASSLVLGHSYEQY
j_gene: TRBJ2-7
v_gene: TRBV28
abundance: -